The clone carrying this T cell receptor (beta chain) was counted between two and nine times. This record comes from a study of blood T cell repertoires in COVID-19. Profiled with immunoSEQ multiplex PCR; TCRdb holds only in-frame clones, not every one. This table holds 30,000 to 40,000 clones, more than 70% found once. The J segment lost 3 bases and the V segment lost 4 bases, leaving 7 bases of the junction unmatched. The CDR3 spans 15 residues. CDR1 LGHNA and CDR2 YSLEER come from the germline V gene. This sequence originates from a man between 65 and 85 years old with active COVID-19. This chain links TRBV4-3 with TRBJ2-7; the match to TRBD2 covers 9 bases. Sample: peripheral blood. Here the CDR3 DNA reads TGCGCCAGCAGCCCTCAGCGGGGGGCAATCTACGAGCAGTACTTC. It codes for CASSPQRGAIYEQYF.